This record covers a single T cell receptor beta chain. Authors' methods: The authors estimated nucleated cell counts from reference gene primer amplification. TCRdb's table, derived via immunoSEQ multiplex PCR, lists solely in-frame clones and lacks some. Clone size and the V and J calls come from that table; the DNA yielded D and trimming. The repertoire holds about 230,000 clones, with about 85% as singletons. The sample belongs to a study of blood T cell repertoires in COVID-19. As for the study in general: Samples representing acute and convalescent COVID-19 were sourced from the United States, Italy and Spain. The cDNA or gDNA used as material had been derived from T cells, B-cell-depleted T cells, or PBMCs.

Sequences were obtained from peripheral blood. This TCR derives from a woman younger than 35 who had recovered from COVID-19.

The CDR3 DNA is TGCAGCGTATCGGGGGTGTACACCGGGGAGCTGTTTTTT. This translates into CSVSGVYTGELFF. V and J are TRBV29-1 and TRBJ2-2; TRBD2 is a possible D gene (6 bases). Germline loops: CDR1 SQVTM, CDR2 ANQGSEA. Deletions cut 6 bases from V and 3 bases from J, with 11 bases between. CDR3 size: 13 residues.